This T cell receptor (beta chain) derives from a study of identical twins. TCRdb re-called the 5' RACE reads with MiXCR, one entry per CDR3 protein. This sample has 1.5 million to 2 million distinct CDR3 sequences, with less than 35% found just once. Of note for this clonotype: Its antigen is not identified.

Germline assignment: CDR1 LGHDT and CDR2 YNNKEL (reference sequence). The CDR3 is made up of 14 amino acids. J lost 3 bases, V lost 1 base, and 1 base had no gene match. Every one of the donors was a healthy Caucasian. Study-wide findings and caveats: The models systematically underestimated how much out-of-frame TCR alpha was shared in monozygotic twins. The study drew conclusions from cross-sectional statistical analysis, not from following the same donors. Insertions were fewer in abundant cord blood beta clonotypes, whereas memory repertoires showed none of this pattern.

This sequence was found in a newborn girl in good health. Sequencing input: cord blood. The chain uses TRBV3-1 and TRBJ1-2; 8 nucleotides align to TRBD1. The CDR3 bases are TGTGCCAGCAGCCAAGCAGGGGGCCACTATGGCTACACCTTC. Its protein is CASSQAGGHYGYTF.